This T cell receptor beta chain derives from a study of shared clonotypes between healthy human individuals. This CDR3 spans 12 amino acids. From germline, CDR1 is SGHRS and CDR2 YFSETQ. The V end was cut by 1 base, the J end by 5 bases, with 6 bases between. Sequencing used immunoSEQ multiplex PCR; TCRdb keeps in-frame clones, though not all of them. Here the sample spans under 650,000 clones, 90% to 96% being singletons. The clonotype originates from a woman in her thirties in good health. The sample was naive CD4+ T cells sorted from blood. Noted subset: CD45RA+ positively selected. The gene calls are TRBV5-1 and TRBJ2-5; D is uncertain. The DNA of the CDR3 is TGCGCCAGCAGCTTGTCGGAGGAGACCCAGTACTTC. Translating gives CASSLSEETQYF.